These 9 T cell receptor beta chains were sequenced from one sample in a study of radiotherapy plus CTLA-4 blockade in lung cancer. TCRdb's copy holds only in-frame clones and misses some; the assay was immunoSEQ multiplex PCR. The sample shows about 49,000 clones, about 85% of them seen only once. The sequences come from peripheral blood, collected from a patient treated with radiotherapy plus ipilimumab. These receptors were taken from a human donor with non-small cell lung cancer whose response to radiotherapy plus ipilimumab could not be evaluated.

The CDR3 here is CASSGNRAAEAFF. CDR3 coding DNA: TGTGCCAGCAGTGGAAACAGGGCTGCTGAAGCTTTCTTT. The chain links TRBV2 to TRBJ1-1; TRBD1 might be the D (6 bases). Germline-derived CDR1 and CDR2 are SNHLY and FYNNEI. CDR3 length: 13 amino acids. With 4 bases removed from V and 6 bases from J, the gap between germline ends came to 12 bases.

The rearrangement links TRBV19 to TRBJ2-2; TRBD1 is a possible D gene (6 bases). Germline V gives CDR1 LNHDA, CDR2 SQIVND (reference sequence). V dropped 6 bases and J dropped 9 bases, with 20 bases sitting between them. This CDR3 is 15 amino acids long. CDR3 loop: CASRGQGLNGRELFF. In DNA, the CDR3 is TGTGCCAGTAGAGGTCAGGGGTTGAATGGGAGGGAGCTGTTTTTT.

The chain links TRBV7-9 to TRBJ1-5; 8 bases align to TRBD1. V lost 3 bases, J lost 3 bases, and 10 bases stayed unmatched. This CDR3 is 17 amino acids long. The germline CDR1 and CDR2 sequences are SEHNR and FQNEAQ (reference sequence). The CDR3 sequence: CASSLVAGQEYNQPQHF. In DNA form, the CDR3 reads TGTGCCAGCAGCTTGGTTGCGGGACAGGAATACAATCAGCCCCAGCATTTT.

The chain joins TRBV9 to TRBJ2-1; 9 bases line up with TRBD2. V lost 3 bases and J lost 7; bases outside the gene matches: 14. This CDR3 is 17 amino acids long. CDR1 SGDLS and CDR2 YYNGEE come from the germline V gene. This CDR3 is CASSALMGLAGLNEQFF. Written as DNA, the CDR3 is TGTGCCAGCAGCGCTCTAATGGGGCTAGCGGGATTAAATGAGCAGTTCTTC. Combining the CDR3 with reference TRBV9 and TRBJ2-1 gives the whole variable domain DSGVTQTPKHLITATGQRVTLRCSPRSGDLSVYWYQQSLDQGLQFLIQYYNGEERAKGNILERFSAQQFPDLHSELNLSSLELGDSALYFCASSALMGLAGLNEQFFGPGTRLTVL.

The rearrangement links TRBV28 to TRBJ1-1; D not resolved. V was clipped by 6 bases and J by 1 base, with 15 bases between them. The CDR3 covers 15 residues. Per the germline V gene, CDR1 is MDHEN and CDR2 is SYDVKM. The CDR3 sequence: CASRIHTGKNTEAFF. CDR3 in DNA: TGTGCCAGCAGAATACACACGGGGAAGAACACTGAAGCTTTCTTT.

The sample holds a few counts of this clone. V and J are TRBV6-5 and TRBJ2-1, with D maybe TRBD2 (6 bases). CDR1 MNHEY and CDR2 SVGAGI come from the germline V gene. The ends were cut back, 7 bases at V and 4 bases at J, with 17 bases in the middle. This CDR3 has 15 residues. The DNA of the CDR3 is TGTGCCAGCATGTATCAAGGGAGGAAATACAATGAGCAGTTCTTC. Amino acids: CASMYQGRKYNEQFF.

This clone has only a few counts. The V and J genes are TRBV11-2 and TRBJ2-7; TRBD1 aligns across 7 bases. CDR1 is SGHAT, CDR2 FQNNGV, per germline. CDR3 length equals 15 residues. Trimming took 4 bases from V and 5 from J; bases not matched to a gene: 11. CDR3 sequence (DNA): TGTGCCAGCAGCTACTCCGGGACAGAAAGCGACGAGCAGTACTTC. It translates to CASSYSGTESDEQYF.

The CDR3 bases are TGTGCCAGTAGTATTTGGGCAGGGCGGAAACCCGGTGAAAAACTGTTTTTT. Protein product: CASSIWAGRKPGEKLFF. This chain uses TRBV19 with TRBJ1-4; perhaps TRBD1 as D (5 bases). This CDR3 is built from 17 residues. Trimming left V 3 bases short and J 7 bases short, with 21 bases between. Germline-derived CDR1 and CDR2 are LNHDA and SQIVND (reference sequence).

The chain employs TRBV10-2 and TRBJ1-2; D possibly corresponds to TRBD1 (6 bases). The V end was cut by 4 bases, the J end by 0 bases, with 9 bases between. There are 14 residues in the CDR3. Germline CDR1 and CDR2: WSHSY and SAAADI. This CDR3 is CASSAQGPNYGYTF. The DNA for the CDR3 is TGCGCCAGCAGTGCACAGGGTCCTAACTATGGCTACACCTTC.